The 26 T cell receptor beta chains presented below share a single source sample, sequenced in a study of cytomegalovirus exposure and HLA in healthy donors. PCR amplification relied on 60 Vbeta primers (plus 13 Jbeta primers). The method was immunoSEQ multiplex PCR; TCRdb's version includes in-frame clones alone and lacks a portion of them. In the table there are about 180,000 clones, around four fifths of which are singletons. The sample was PBMCs. The receptors come from a woman aged 30 to 39 in good health and CMV-seronegative.

The chain employs TRBV27 and TRBJ1-5; tentatively, D is TRBD1 (5 bases). Germline V gene sequence: CDR1 MNHEY, CDR2 SMNVEV (reference sequence). Between the trimmed V and J ends, which lost 2 bases and 6 bases, there was a span of 11 bases. This CDR3 region has 14 residues. The CDR3 protein is CASSLHRRAQPQHF. The DNA of the CDR3 is TGTGCCAGCAGTTTACATCGCAGGGCTCAGCCCCAGCATTTT.

The chain has TRBV18 and TRBJ1-1; a possible D gene is TRBD1 (5 bases). This CDR3 has 16 amino acids. Germline CDR1 is KGHSH and CDR2 is LQKENI. With 2 bases removed from V and 5 bases from J, the gap between germline ends came to 18 bases. The CDR3 here is CASSPEQGGKRTEAFF. The CDR3 coding sequence is TGTGCCAGCTCACCAGAGCAGGGCGGGAAGAGAACTGAAGCTTTCTTT. The whole variable domain, remainder taken from reference TRBV18 and TRBJ1-1, is NAGVMQNPRHLVRRRGQEARLRCSPMKGHSHVYWYRQLPEEGLKFMVYLQKENIIDESGMPKERFSAEFPKEGPSILRIQQVVRGDSAAYFCASSPEQGGKRTEAFFGQGTRLTVV.

The chain carries TRBV9 and TRBJ2-5; D may be TRBD1 (5 bases). CDR1 and CDR2 from the germline V gene are SGDLS and YYNGEE. Trimming took 6 bases from V and 4 from J, leaving 19 bases between them. The CDR3 is made up of 15 amino acids. The CDR3 DNA reads as TGTGCCAGCAACCCAGGAGCAGGGCGAGGAGAGACCCAGTACTTC. Translation: CASNPGAGRGETQYF.

The chain carries TRBV29-1 and TRBJ2-2; a weak D match, TRBD1 (5 bases). With 5 bases removed from V and 4 bases from J, the gap between germline ends came to 11 bases. Germline assignment: CDR1 SQVTM and CDR2 ANQGSEA. The CDR3 has 13 amino acids. CDR3 residues: CSVYQGFTGELFF. Written as DNA, the CDR3 is TGCAGCGTTTACCAGGGATTCACCGGGGAGCTGTTTTTT.

The chain recombines TRBV18 with TRBJ2-7; 10 positions agree with TRBD1. The V and J ends lost 2 bases and 4 bases, in that order; junction bases with no gene match: 5. Germline V gene sequence: CDR1 KGHSH, CDR2 LQKENI. The CDR3 covers 15 residues. The CDR3 coding sequence is TGTGCCAGCTCACCAGCGGGACAGGGGAGGTACGAGCAGTACTTC. This gives the protein CASSPAGQGRYEQYF.

The chain joins TRBV7-6 to TRBJ1-5; 7 bases map to TRBD1. The germline V gene encodes CDR1 SGHVS and CDR2 FNYEAQ. V was pared by 5 bases and J by 6 bases, with 10 bases of the junction left unmatched. The CDR3 spans 15 residues. CDR3 sequence: CASSRQGDVGQPQHF. In nucleotides, the CDR3 is TGTGCCAGCAGCCGCCAGGGGGATGTCGGTCAGCCCCAGCATTTT. Based on the CDR3 plus reference TRBV7-6 and TRBJ1-5, the full variable domain is GAGVSQSPRYKVTKRGQDVALRCDPISGHVSLYWYRQALGQGPEFLTYFNYEAQQDKSGLPNDRFSAERPEGSISTLTIQRTEQRDSAMYRCASSRQGDVGQPQHFGDGTRLSIL.

This chain joins TRBV7-8 and TRBJ2-4, with a possible D match to TRBD2 (5 bases). Germline V gives CDR1 SGHVS, CDR2 FQNEAQ. The CDR3 is made up of 19 amino acids. Trimming removed 5 bases at V and 0 bases at J, with 23 bases between. This CDR3 reads CASSPSRDVGRLAKNIQYF. CDR3 nucleotide sequence: TGTGCCAGCAGCCCGTCCCGTGATGTAGGGAGACTAGCCAAAAACATTCAGTACTTC.

V usage is TRBV6-5 and J usage is TRBJ2-1; 8 bases fit TRBD2. Per germline, CDR1 MNHEY and CDR2 SVGAGI. The CDR3 is 15 amino acids. V shed 6 bases and J 0 bases; nucleotides not matched to a gene: 4. In DNA form, the CDR3 reads TGTGCCAGCAGGACTAGCGATCTCTCCTACAATGAGCAGTTCTTC. It specifies CASRTSDLSYNEQFF.

This chain connects TRBV9 to TRBJ2-3; 8 nucleotides agree with TRBD2. This CDR3 contains 15 residues. J lost 1 base, V lost 1 base, and 2 bases had no gene match. Germline V CDR1 and CDR2: SGDLS, YYNGEE. The CDR3 loop is CASSVSGGGTDTQYF. DNA of the CDR3: TGTGCCAGCAGCGTATCGGGGGGGGGCACAGATACGCAGTATTTT.

The rearrangement joins TRBV7-2 to TRBJ1-6; a weak D match, TRBD1 (5 bases). The CDR3 is 14 amino acids. Germline CDR1 SGHTA, CDR2 FQGNSA. V lost 0 bases and J 10 bases, leaving 10 bases between the germline ends. CDR3 bases: TGTGCCAGCAGCTTAGCAGGGGTCGGATCACCCCTCCACTTT. It yields the protein CASSLAGVGSPLHF.

CDR3: CASTTGGAGYGYTF. As DNA, the CDR3 is TGTGCCAGCACCACAGGGGGCGCTGGGTATGGCTACACCTTC. This chain uses TRBV7-8 with TRBJ1-2; 9 bases align to TRBD1. The trim removed 7 bases at V and 5 bases at J, leaving 8 bases unmatched. The CDR3 is 14 amino acids. CDR1 and CDR2 (germline): SGHVS, FQNEAQ.

This chain links TRBV7-2 with TRBJ2-1; D remains unclear. The CDR3 loop spans 15 amino acids. V lost 2 bases, J lost 2 bases, and 10 bases lay in between. CDR1 and CDR2 from the germline V gene are SGHTA and FQGNSA. CDR3: CASSLTTATYNEQFF. Here the CDR3 DNA reads TGTGCCAGCAGCTTAACCACAGCTACCTACAATGAGCAGTTCTTC.

The rearrangement joins TRBV7-3 to TRBJ1-5; a possible D gene is TRBD1 (5 bases). The germline V and J ends were trimmed by 5 bases and 4 bases, with 9 bases remaining between them. The germline V gene encodes CDR1 SGHTA and CDR2 FQGTGA. The CDR3 contains 13 residues. The CDR3, as DNA: TGTGCCAGCAGCCTCGGACAAAATCAGCCCCAGCATTTT. Translated, it gives CASSLGQNQPQHF.

The V and J genes are TRBV10-3 and TRBJ2-7; 9 bases align to TRBD2. The germline V gene encodes CDR1 ENHRY and CDR2 SYGVKD. V trimming: 7 bases; J trimming: 3 bases; junction bases outside the gene matches: 7. The CDR3 sequence is 14 residues long. The DNA of the CDR3 is TGTGCCATCAAAGGCGGGGGGGTCGACTACGAGCAGTACTTC. Translating it yields CAIKGGGVDYEQYF.

J is TRBJ1-6 and V is TRBV19; D is undetermined. V lost 8 bases and J lost 0, with 8 bases in between. Looked up from germline, CDR1 is LNHDA and CDR2 is SQIVND (reference sequence). The CDR3 is made up of 14 amino acids. CDR3 nucleotide sequence: TGTGCCAGTCGAGGGAGCTCCTATAATTCACCCCTCCACTTT. Residues: CASRGSSYNSPLHF.

The chain uses TRBV6-5 and TRBJ2-1; 8 bases fit TRBD1. This CDR3 spans 16 amino acids. J was trimmed by 5 bases and V by 1 base; bases with no gene match: 7. Germline CDR1 MNHEY, CDR2 SVGAGI. In DNA, the CDR3 is TGTGCCAGCAGTTACTACCGGACAGGGACAAACAATGAGCAGTTCTTC. This sequence encodes CASSYYRTGTNNEQFF.

CDR3 bases: TGTGCCAGCAGCCAAGCGTCCAGCGGGGGGGGAACTAGCACAGATACGCAGTATTTT. Amino acids: CASSQASSGGGTSTDTQYF. The V call is TRBV4-2, the J call TRBJ2-3; 10 positions match TRBD2. The ends lost 1 base at V and 0 bases at J; junction bases unmatched: 10. CDR3 size: 19 residues. CDR1 LGHNA and CDR2 YNFKEQ come from the germline V gene.

The chain uses TRBV7-9 and TRBJ1-1; possibly TRBD1 for D (5 bases). The germline CDR1 and CDR2 sequences are SEHNR and FQNEAQ (reference sequence). This CDR3 has 13 amino acids. V lost 5 bases and J 4 bases, leaving 11 bases between the germline ends. The CDR3 is CASSTSGGTEAFF. CDR3 in DNA: TGTGCCAGCAGCACATCCGGGGGCACTGAAGCTTTCTTT.

The chain is built from TRBV29-1 and TRBJ2-5; the match to TRBD2 covers 13 bases. The ends lost 6 bases at V and 7 bases at J; junction bases unmatched: 5. Germline V lookup: CDR1 SQVTM, CDR2 ANQGSEA. The CDR3 is 13 residues long. The CDR3 DNA reads as TGCAGCGTGAGGACTAGCGGGGGTCGGACCCAGTACTTC. Translation: CSVRTSGGRTQYF.

The V call is TRBV29-1, the J call TRBJ1-1, with D possibly being TRBD1 (5 bases). Germline values: CDR1 SQVTM, CDR2 ANQGSEA. The germline V and J ends were trimmed by 1 base and 0 bases, with 9 bases remaining between them. This CDR3 comprises 14 residues. CDR3 sequence reads: CSVEGNRLNTEAFF. The CDR3 nucleotides read TGCAGCGTTGAAGGTAACAGGTTGAACACTGAAGCTTTCTTT. The variable domain in full, with the rest retrieved from reference TRBV29-1 and TRBJ1-1, is SAVISQKPSRDICQRGTSLTIQCQVDSQVTMMFWYRQQPGQSLTLIATANQGSEATYESGFVIDKFPISRPNLTFSTLTVSNMSPEDSSIYLCSVEGNRLNTEAFFGQGTRLTVV.

This chain uses TRBV27 with TRBJ1-2, with TRBD1 as a possible D gene (6 bases). This CDR3 comprises 14 residues. Germline V gene lookup returns CDR1 MNHEY and CDR2 SMNVEV (reference sequence). Trimming shortened V by 6 bases and J by 4 bases, and 15 bases separated the two germline ends. DNA for the CDR3: TGTGCCAGCAGAAAAATGGACAGCCTCTATGGCTACACCTTC. It yields the protein CASRKMDSLYGYTF.

J is TRBJ1-5 and V is TRBV18; tentatively, D is TRBD1 (6 bases). Per germline, CDR1 KGHSH and CDR2 LQKENI. This CDR3 region has 15 residues. V lost 2 bases and J lost 3, with 11 bases in between. The CDR3 sequence is CASSPSGQNNQPQHF. The DNA for the CDR3 is TGTGCCAGCTCACCATCGGGACAAAACAATCAGCCCCAGCATTTT.

The gene calls are TRBV19 and TRBJ2-7, with D tentatively TRBD2 (6 bases). Deletions cut 1 base from V and 1 base from J, with 11 bases between. The CDR3 is 15 amino acids. Per the germline V gene, CDR1 is LNHDA and CDR2 is SQIVND (reference sequence). CDR3 in amino acids: CASSIVLAGSYEQYF. Written as DNA, the CDR3 is TGTGCCAGTAGTATAGTACTAGCAGGGTCCTACGAGCAGTACTTC. The variable domain in full, completed from reference TRBV19 and TRBJ2-7, reads DGGITQSPKYLFRKEGQNVTLSCEQNLNHDAMYWYRQDPGQGLRLIYYSQIVNDFQKGDIAEGYSVSREKKESFPLTVTSAQKNPTAFYLCASSIVLAGSYEQYFGPGTRLTVT.

The chain is built from TRBV18 and TRBJ1-1; TRBD1 agrees at 9 bases. CDR1 is KGHSH and CDR2 is LQKENI in the germline V gene. The CDR3 has 19 residues. The junction had 15 bases not matched to a gene; V was cut back by 3 bases and J by 1 base. The CDR3 here is CASSPQVNRGLERNTEAFF. CDR3 DNA sequence: TGTGCCAGCTCACCGCAAGTTAACAGGGGGCTAGAGCGGAACACTGAAGCTTTCTTT.

This chain connects TRBV13 to TRBJ2-1, with 10 bases identical to TRBD2. The CDR3 sequence is 15 residues long. The germline CDR1 and CDR2 sequences are PRHDT and FYEKMQ (reference sequence). V dropped 3 bases and J dropped 5; count of bases not matched to a gene: 4. Written as DNA, the CDR3 is TGTGCCAGCAGCTTTCTAGCGGGGGCCGACAATGAGCAGTTCTTC. It codes for CASSFLAGADNEQFF.

This clone was found a few times. The identical CDR3 is also encoded by other nucleotide sequences in the sample. The chain couples TRBV18 to TRBJ2-3, with TRBD1 identical over 12 bases. This CDR3 contains 14 residues. V was pared by 6 bases and J by 6 bases, with 4 bases of the junction left unmatched. Germline CDR1 reads KGHSH; CDR2 reads LQKENI. The CDR3 DNA follows: TGTGCCAGCTCCTCCGGGACAGGGGGCGATACGCAGTATTTT. This gives the protein CASSSGTGGDTQYF.